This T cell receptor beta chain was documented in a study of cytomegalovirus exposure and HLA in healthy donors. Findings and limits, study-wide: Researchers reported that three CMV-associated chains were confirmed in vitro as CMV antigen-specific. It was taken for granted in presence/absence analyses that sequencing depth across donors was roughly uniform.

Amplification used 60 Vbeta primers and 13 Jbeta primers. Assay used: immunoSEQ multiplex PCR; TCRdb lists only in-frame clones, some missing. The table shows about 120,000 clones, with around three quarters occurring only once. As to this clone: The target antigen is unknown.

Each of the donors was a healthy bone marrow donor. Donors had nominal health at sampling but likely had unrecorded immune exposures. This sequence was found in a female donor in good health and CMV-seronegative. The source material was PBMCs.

The CDR3 DNA sequence: TGTGCCAGCAGCTTAACGTTCCAGAACTATGGCTACACCTTC. Translated: CASSLTFQNYGYTF. V usage is TRBV7-3 and J usage is TRBJ1-2, with D unresolved. CDR1 is SGHTA and CDR2 is FQGTGA in the germline V gene. The CDR3 length is 14 residues. V was pared by 0 bases and J by 2 bases, with 7 bases between.